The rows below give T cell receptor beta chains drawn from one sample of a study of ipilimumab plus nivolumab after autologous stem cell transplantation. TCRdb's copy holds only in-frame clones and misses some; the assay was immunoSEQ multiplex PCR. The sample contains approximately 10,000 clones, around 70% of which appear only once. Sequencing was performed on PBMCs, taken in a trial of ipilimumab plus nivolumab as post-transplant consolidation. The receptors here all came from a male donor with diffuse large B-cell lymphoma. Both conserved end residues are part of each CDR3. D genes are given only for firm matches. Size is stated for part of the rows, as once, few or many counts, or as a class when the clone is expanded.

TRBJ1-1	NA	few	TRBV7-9	TGTGCCAGCAGCTTAGGACAGATGAACACTGAAGCTTTCTTT	CASSLGQMNTEAFF
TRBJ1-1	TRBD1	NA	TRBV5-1	TGCGCCAGCAGCGCGAGAACAGGGGTCAACACTGAAGCTTTCTTT	CASSARTGVNTEAFF
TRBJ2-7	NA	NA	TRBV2	TGTGCCAGCAGTGGGATAGGATTCTACGAGCAGTACTTC	CASSGIGFYEQYF
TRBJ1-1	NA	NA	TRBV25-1	TGTGCCAGCAGTCCACAAGGCTGGACTGAAGCTTTCTTT	CASSPQGWTEAFF
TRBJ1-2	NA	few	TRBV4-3	TGCGCCAGCAGCCAAGAAGCAGGGTTTAAGTTAAGAGATGGCTACACCTTC	CASSQEAGFKLRDGYTF
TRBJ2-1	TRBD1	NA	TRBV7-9	TGTGCCAGCAGCCGAACAGGGGGCGCAAATCATGAGCAGTTCTTC	CASSRTGGANHEQFF
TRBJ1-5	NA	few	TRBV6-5	TGTGCCAGCAGTTACACGGGAAATCAGCCCCAGCATTTT	CASSYTGNQPQHF
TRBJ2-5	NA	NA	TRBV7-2	TGTGCCAGCAGCTTAGTCGGGTTAGAGACCCAGTACTTC	CASSLVGLETQYF
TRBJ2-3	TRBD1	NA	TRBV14	TGTGCCAGCAGCAAGACAGGGCTCGACACGCAGTATTTT	CASSKTGLDTQYF
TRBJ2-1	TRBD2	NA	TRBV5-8	TGTGCCAGCAGCTTGGCTAGCGGGGGGGCTCTCGACAATGAGCAGTTCTTC	CASSLASGGALDNEQFF
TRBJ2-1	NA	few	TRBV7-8	TGTGCCAGCAGCTTAATGGTGCGCAATGAGCAGTTCTTC	CASSLMVRNEQFF
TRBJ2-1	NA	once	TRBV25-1	TGTGCCAGCAGTGTGGTAGCGTCCTTTTACAATGAGCAGTTCTTC	CASSVVASFYNEQFF
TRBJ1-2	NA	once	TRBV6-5	TGTGCCAGCAGTTACTCGCCGTCCCGAGGTAGTGGCTACACCTTC	CASSYSPSRGSGYTF
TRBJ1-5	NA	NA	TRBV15	TGTGCCACCAGCCCTGGCGGGCAGCCCCAGCATTTT	CATSPGGQPQHF
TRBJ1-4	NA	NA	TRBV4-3	TGCGCCAGCAGCCCCAATGAAAAACTGTTTTTT	CASSPNEKLFF
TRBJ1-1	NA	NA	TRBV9	TGTGCCAGCAGCGTAGTATCCAGGGGAACTGAAGCTTTCTTT	CASSVVSRGTEAFF